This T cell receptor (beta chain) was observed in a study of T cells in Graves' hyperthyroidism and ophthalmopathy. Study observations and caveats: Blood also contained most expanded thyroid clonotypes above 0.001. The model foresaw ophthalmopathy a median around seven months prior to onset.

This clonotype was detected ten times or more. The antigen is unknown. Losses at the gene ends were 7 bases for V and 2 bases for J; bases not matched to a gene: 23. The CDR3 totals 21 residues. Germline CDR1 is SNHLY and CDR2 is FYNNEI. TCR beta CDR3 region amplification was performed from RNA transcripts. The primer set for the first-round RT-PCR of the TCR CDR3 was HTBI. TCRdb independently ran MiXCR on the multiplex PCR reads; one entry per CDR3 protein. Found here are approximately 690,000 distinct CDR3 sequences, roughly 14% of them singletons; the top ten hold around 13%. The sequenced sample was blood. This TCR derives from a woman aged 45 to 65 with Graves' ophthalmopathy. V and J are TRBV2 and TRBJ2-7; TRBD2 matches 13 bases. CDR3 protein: CASTHPGLAGIQLKPPYEQYF. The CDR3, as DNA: TGTGCCAGCACCCACCCGGGACTAGCGGGAATTCAATTAAAGCCTCCCTACGAGCAGTACTTC. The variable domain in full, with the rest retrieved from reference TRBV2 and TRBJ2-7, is EPEVTQTPSHQVTQMGQEVILRCVPISNHLYFYWYRQILGQKVEFLVSFYNNEISEKSEIFDDQFSVERPDGSNFTLKIRSTKLEDSAMYFCASTHPGLAGIQLKPPYEQYFGPGTRLTVT.